The text below deals with one TCR beta chain. Per the study methods: For nucleated cells, counts were estimated from reference gene primer amplification. TCRdb's table, derived via immunoSEQ multiplex PCR, lists solely in-frame clones and lacks some. That table gives V, J and clone size, and the DNA gave D and trimming. Of 250,000 or so clones in the sample, 85% to 90% are singletons; the top ten hold approximately 4.6%. V dropped 6 bases and J dropped 1; count of bases not matched to a gene: 7. Germline values: CDR1 MDHEN, CDR2 SYDVKM. The CDR3 length is 16 residues. This record comes from a study of blood T cell repertoires in COVID-19. The wider study: The United States, Italy and Spain supplied acute and convalescent COVID-19 samples. The cDNA or gDNA used as material had been derived from T cells, B-cell-depleted T cells, or PBMCs.

This clonotype was sampled from a woman between 40 and 50 years old who had recovered from COVID-19. Sequencing was carried out using peripheral blood. The V and J genes are TRBV28 and TRBJ2-2, with 8 bases fitting TRBD1. The DNA of the CDR3 is TGTGCCAGCAGCCCTCGACAGGGGCAGAACACCGGGGAGCTGTTTTTT. Translation gives CASSPRQGQNTGELFF.